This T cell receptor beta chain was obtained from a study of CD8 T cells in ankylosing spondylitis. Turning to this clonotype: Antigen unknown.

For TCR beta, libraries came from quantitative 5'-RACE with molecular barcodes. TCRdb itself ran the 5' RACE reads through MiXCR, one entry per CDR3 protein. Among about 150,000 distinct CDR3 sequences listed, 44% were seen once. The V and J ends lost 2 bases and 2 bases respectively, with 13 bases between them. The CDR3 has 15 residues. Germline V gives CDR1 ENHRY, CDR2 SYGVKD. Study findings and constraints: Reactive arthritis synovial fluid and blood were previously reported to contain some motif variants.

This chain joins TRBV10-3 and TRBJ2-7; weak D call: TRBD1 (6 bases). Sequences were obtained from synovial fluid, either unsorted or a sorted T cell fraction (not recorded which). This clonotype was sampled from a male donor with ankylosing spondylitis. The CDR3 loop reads CAISEPGTQTYEQYF. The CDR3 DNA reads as TGTGCCATCAGTGAGCCCGGGACACAGACCTACGAGCAGTACTTC.